This TCR beta chain was sequenced in a study of cytomegalovirus exposure and HLA in healthy donors. Study outcomes and limitations: Productive rates of about 87% or about 30% were seen for most TCR beta V segments in an earlier analysis.

The PCR ran on 60 Vbeta and 13 Jbeta primers. Repertoires were generated with immunoSEQ multiplex PCR, while TCRdb's copy carries only in-frame clones and drops some. The sample consists of about 120,000 clones, less than 75% of them appearing once. Worth noting for this clone: Its antigen is unknown.

Germline CDR1 reads KGHSH; CDR2 reads LQKENI. The J segment lost 1 base and the V segment lost 2 bases, leaving 8 bases of the junction unmatched. CDR3 size: 17 residues. This receptor was obtained from a woman aged 35 to 49 in good health and CMV-seronegative. The V and J genes are TRBV18 and TRBJ1-2, with 9 positions matching TRBD1. The specimen was PBMCs. The CDR3 spells CASSPETGGQGNYGYTF. The CDR3 DNA reads as TGTGCCAGCTCACCAGAGACAGGGGGACAGGGTAACTATGGCTACACCTTC.